This T cell receptor (beta chain) was profiled in a study of technical replicates of blood from a handful of donors (dated by TCRdb to 2015 to 2018). The receptor library was made with the immunoSEQ multiplex PCR assay. TCRdb limited this immuneACCESS table to in-frame rearrangements with V and J called. A share of clones is missing; checked studies link under half to unresolved V genes, and the rest is unexplained. This sample holds roughly 70,000 clones; about 89% were observed only once. The ten largest make up roughly 4.7% of the sample. CDR1 SGHDT and CDR2 YYEEEE are derived from the germline V gene. From the cysteine up to the phenylalanine, the CDR3 has a length of 15 residues. Only the CDR3 part of the read is kept: 45 bases, read in frame from the first base. Unmatched junction bases come to 9, with V trimmed by 2 bases and J by 6 bases. As to this clone: Its antigen remains undetermined. No base qualities exist here, and no much larger clone lies one base off it.

This TCR came from a human donor in good health. Some clones in this sample may be carry-over from other donors' samples. The chain links TRBV5-6 with TRBJ1-1; the central 8 bases match TRBD1. Sequencing was performed on PBMCs. In nucleotides, the sequence is TGTGCCAGCAGCTTAACTGACAGGGGCATCGCTGAAGCTTTCTTT. Its translation is CASSLTDRGIAEAFF.